Below, 17 T cell receptor beta chains from the same sample are listed, as sequenced in a study of type 1 regulatory T cells. Antigens of these TCRs are unknown. MiXCR, applied by TCRdb to the reads, yields one record per CDR3 protein. This table holds about 62,000 distinct CDR3 sequences, 60% to 80% found once. The sequencing sample was made of cultured non-Tr1 T cells, either the whole culture or a sorted T cell fraction (not recorded which). These receptors all come from a human donor in good health.

CDR3 region: CATSDPFKETQYF. CDR3 DNA: TGTGCCACCAGTGATCCCTTCAAGGAGACCCAGTACTTC. The J gene is TRBJ2-5, the V gene TRBV24-1, with D uncertain. The germline CDR1 and CDR2 sequences are KGHDR and SFDVKD. Trimming shortened V by 3 bases and J by 5 bases, and 9 bases separated the two germline ends. This CDR3 has 13 amino acids.

This clonotype was detected once. The junction departs from the called germline gene at one end, perhaps through a read error. V usage is TRBV20-1 and J usage is TRBJ2-3; 9 nucleotides match TRBD1. Per germline, CDR1 DFQATT and CDR2 SNEGSKA (reference sequence). The CDR3 covers 14 residues. In DNA, the CDR3 is TGCAGTGCTATGGTACAGGGGGCGGCAGATACGCAGTGTTTT. It codes for CSAMVQGAADTQCF.

The V call is TRBV3-1, the J call TRBJ2-2; D is possibly TRBD2 (6 bases). The germline V gene has CDR1 LGHDT and CDR2 YNNKEL (reference sequence). Trimming took 8 bases from V and 4 from J, leaving 17 bases between them. The CDR3 has 15 residues. CDR3 loop: CASRSPGGSTGELFF. The CDR3 DNA reads TGTGCCAGCCGGTCCCCAGGAGGGAGCACCGGGGAGCTGTTTTTT. Based on the CDR3 plus reference TRBV3-1 and TRBJ2-2, the full variable domain is DTAVSQTPKYLVTQMGNDKSIKCEQNLGHDTMYWYKQDSKKFLKIMFSYNNKELIINETVPNRFSPKSPDKAHLNLHINSLELGDSAVYFCASRSPGGSTGELFFGEGSRLTVL.

The V call is TRBV7-9, the J call TRBJ2-5; TRBD1 is a possible D gene (6 bases). Deletions cut 5 bases from V and 5 bases from J, with 33 bases between. The germline CDR1 and CDR2 sequences are SEHNR and FQNEAQ (reference sequence). The CDR3 totals 20 residues. CDR3 nucleotides: TGTGCCAGCAGCCGTTCCCCCCCAGGTCGAGGACAGTCGTCGTACGAGACCCAGTACTTC. This translates into CASSRSPPGRGQSSYETQYF.

The chain couples TRBV7-8 to TRBJ2-7, with 15 bases matching TRBD2. V shed 0 bases and J 2 bases; nucleotides not matched to a gene: 2. Germline V gene lookup returns CDR1 SGHVS and CDR2 FQNEAQ. The CDR3 loop spans 17 amino acids. The CDR3 coding sequence is TGTGCCAGCAGCTTAGCGCGGACTAGCGGGAGGGCCTACGAGCAGTACTTC. This gives the protein CASSLARTSGRAYEQYF.

A word on this clonotype: Germline and junction disagree at one end, which may indicate a read error. The V gene is TRBV5-5, the J gene TRBJ1-1; TRBD1 is a possible D gene (6 bases). Per the germline V gene, CDR1 is SGHKS and CDR2 is YYEKEE (reference sequence). CDR3 length: 14 residues. The CDR3 nucleotides read TGTGCCAGCAGTTTGGGGGGGCTCAACACTGAAGCTTTCTTT. It codes for CASSLGGLNTEAFF.

This chain joins TRBV20-1 and TRBJ2-7, with 9 bases aligning to TRBD1. The V gene end was trimmed by 5 bases and the J gene end by 3 bases; junction bases not matched to a gene: 5. The CDR3 sequence is 13 residues long. CDR1 and CDR2 (germline): DFQATT, SNEGSKA (reference sequence). DNA for the CDR3: TGCAGTGCTCCCAAGACAGGGGGCTACGAGCAGTACTTC. Its protein is CSAPKTGGYEQYF.

The chain uses TRBV20-1 and TRBJ2-3; TRBD1 agrees at 7 bases. V lost 6 bases and J lost 3; bases outside the gene matches: 12. Germline CDR1 DFQATT, CDR2 SNEGSKA (reference sequence). The CDR3 is 15 amino acids. The CDR3, as DNA: TGCAGTGCAATGGACCGGGACAGAGTTACAGATACGCAGTATTTT. Encoded protein: CSAMDRDRVTDTQYF.

CDR3 sequence: CASSQRTGGSTDTQYF. CDR3 nucleotides: TGTGCCAGCAGCCAACGGACAGGGGGGAGCACAGATACGCAGTATTTT. The chain is built from TRBV14 and TRBJ2-3, with 10 nucleotides matching TRBD1. V lost 2 bases, J lost 0 bases, and 2 bases stayed unmatched. The CDR3 spans 16 residues. Per the germline V gene, CDR1 is SGHDN and CDR2 is FVKESK.

V is TRBV7-8 and J is TRBJ2-7; TRBD1 is a possible D gene (5 bases). CDR3 size: 17 residues. Germline V gene lookup returns CDR1 SGHVS and CDR2 FQNEAQ. V lost 5 bases, J lost 2 bases, and 22 bases lay in between. The CDR3 is CASSPLVQRQTTYEQYF. The CDR3 DNA reads as TGTGCCAGCAGCCCATTAGTGCAGAGACAGACAACCTACGAGCAGTACTTC.

The chain couples TRBV28 to TRBJ2-5; 7 positions match TRBD2. This CDR3 has 14 residues. J gave up 5 bases and V 3 bases, and 6 bases lay outside the gene matches. CDR1 and CDR2 from the germline V gene are MDHEN and SYDVKM. The CDR3 DNA reads TGTGCCAGCAGTTTGGGGGGAGGGCGTGAGACCCAGTACTTC. Its translation is CASSLGGGRETQYF.

This clonotype has just a few counts. This rearrangement joins TRBV7-4 to TRBJ2-7; 12 nucleotides align to TRBD1. Per germline, CDR1 SGHVT and CDR2 SQSDAQ. The CDR3 consists of 15 residues. The trim removed 5 bases at V and 5 bases at J, leaving 7 bases unmatched. The CDR3 loop reads CASSPHGTGGDEQYF. DNA for the CDR3: TGTGCCAGCAGCCCCCATGGGACAGGGGGCGACGAGCAGTACTTC.

This clonotype was counted a single time. V is TRBV2 and J is TRBJ2-3; D might be TRBD1 (7 bases). The germline V gene encodes CDR1 SNHLY and CDR2 FYNNEI. The V end was cut by 5 bases, the J end by 6 bases, with 15 bases between. The CDR3 is 14 residues long. CDR3 region: CASSKQGRLDTQYF. CDR3 nucleotides: TGTGCCAGCAGTAAACAGGGGAGGTTGGATACGCAGTATTTT. Full variable domain (missing parts from reference TRBV2 and TRBJ2-3): EPEVTQTPSHQVTQMGQEVILRCVPISNHLYFYWYRQILGQKVEFLVSFYNNEISEKSEIFDDQFSVERPDGSNFTLKIRSTKLEDSAMYFCASSKQGRLDTQYFGPGTRLTVL.

V gene TRBV6-2 or TRBV6-3 combines with J gene TRBJ1-1; no reliable D call. From germline, CDR1 is MNHEY and CDR2 SVGEGT. Trimming pared 2 bases from V and 5 bases from J, leaving 9 bases between. CDR3 length: 13 residues. This chain's CDR3 is CASSYVGGTEAFF. CDR3 DNA sequence: TGTGCCAGCAGTTACGTGGGAGGAACTGAAGCTTTCTTT.

This clonotype turned up a few times. V gene TRBV5-1 combines with J gene TRBJ1-6; D gene ambiguous. The CDR3 spans 14 residues. Per germline, CDR1 SGHRS and CDR2 YFSETQ. Trimming removed 1 base at V and 5 bases at J, with 7 bases between. CDR3 loop: CASSLQVDNSPLHF. DNA of the CDR3: TGCGCCAGCAGCTTGCAGGTTGATAATTCACCCCTCCACTTT.

The rearrangement links TRBV7-9 to TRBJ2-5; 7 bases line up with TRBD2. V trimming: 5 bases; J trimming: 2 bases; junction bases outside the gene matches: 8. Germline values: CDR1 SEHNR, CDR2 FQNEAQ (reference sequence). This CDR3 comprises 15 residues. CDR3 DNA: TGTGCCAGCAGCCTCGCCCTAGCGGATCAAGAGACCCAGTACTTC. Its translation: CASSLALADQETQYF.

The chain recombines TRBV12-3 or TRBV12-4 with TRBJ2-1; TRBD2 matches 7 bases. The V gene end was trimmed by 6 bases and the J gene end by 9 bases; junction bases not matched to a gene: 14. This CDR3 spans 15 amino acids. The CDR3 sequence: CASSPTGGRNGEQFF. CDR3 DNA: TGTGCCAGCAGCCCCACGGGCGGGAGAAACGGTGAGCAGTTCTTC.